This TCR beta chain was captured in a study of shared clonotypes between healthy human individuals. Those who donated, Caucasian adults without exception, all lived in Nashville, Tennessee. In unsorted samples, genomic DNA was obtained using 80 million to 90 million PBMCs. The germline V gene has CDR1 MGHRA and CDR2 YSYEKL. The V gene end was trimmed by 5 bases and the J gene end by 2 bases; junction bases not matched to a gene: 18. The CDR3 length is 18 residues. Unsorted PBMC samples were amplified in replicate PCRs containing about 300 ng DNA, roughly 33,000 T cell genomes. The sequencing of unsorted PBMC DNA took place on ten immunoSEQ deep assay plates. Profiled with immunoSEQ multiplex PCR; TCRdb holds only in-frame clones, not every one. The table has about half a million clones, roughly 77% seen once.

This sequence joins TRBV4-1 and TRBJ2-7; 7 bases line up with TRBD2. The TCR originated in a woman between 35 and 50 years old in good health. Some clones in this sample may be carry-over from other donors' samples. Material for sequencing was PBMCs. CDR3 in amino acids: CASSFDGTVGTKAYEQYF. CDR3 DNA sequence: TGCGCCAGCAGCTTCGACGGGACCGTCGGGACTAAAGCCTACGAGCAGTACTTC.